This is a list of T cell receptor beta chains from one sample in a study of cytomegalovirus exposure and HLA in healthy donors. Assay: immunoSEQ multiplex PCR; the TCRdb copy retains only in-frame clones and omits some. The table records about 140,000 clones, 65% to 85% of them present only once. The specimen sequenced was PBMCs. The receptor set was obtained from a male donor in good health and CMV-seronegative. Both conserved end residues are part of each CDR3. A D gene is named only where the DNA matches it firmly. Some rows mark clone size as missing; the rest say once, few, many or name a class of expanded clone.

D gene: .; J gene: TRBJ1-2; clone size: .; V gene: TRBV6-1; CDR3 length: 14; CDR3 protein: CASRASSLSYGYTF; CDR3 DNA: TGTGCCAGCAGAGCCTCTAGTCTATCCTATGGCTACACCTTC
D gene: TRBD1; J gene: TRBJ2-2; clone size: few; V gene: TRBV28; CDR3 length: 14; CDR3 protein: CASSGDRDTGELFF; CDR3 DNA: TGTGCCAGCAGTGGGGACAGAGACACCGGGGAGCTGTTTTTT
D gene: .; J gene: TRBJ2-7; clone size: .; V gene: TRBV2; CDR3 length: 13; CDR3 protein: CASNPGTGDEQYF; CDR3 DNA: TGTGCCAGCAACCCCGGGACTGGGGACGAGCAGTACTTC
D gene: TRBD2; J gene: TRBJ2-1; clone size: .; V gene: TRBV4-2; CDR3 length: 15; CDR3 protein: CASSRQREDSNEQFF; CDR3 DNA: TGTGCCAGCAGCCGTCAGCGGGAGGATTCCAATGAGCAGTTCTTC
D gene: .; J gene: TRBJ1-4; clone size: .; V gene: TRBV29-1; CDR3 length: 13; CDR3 protein: CSAGQGPNEKLFF; CDR3 DNA: TGCAGCGCGGGGCAGGGGCCTAATGAAAAACTGTTTTTT
D gene: .; J gene: TRBJ1-1; clone size: .; V gene: TRBV28; CDR3 length: 14; CDR3 protein: CASSLMALNTEAFF; CDR3 DNA: TGTGCCAGCAGTTTAATGGCACTGAACACTGAAGCTTTCTTT
D gene: .; J gene: TRBJ1-1; clone size: few; V gene: TRBV2; CDR3 length: 13; CDR3 protein: CASKDSVNTEAFF; CDR3 DNA: TGTGCCAGCAAGGACAGTGTGAACACTGAAGCTTTCTTT
D gene: TRBD1; J gene: TRBJ2-3; clone size: .; V gene: TRBV11-3; CDR3 length: 13; CDR3 protein: CASSFTGADTQYF; CDR3 DNA: TGTGCCAGCAGCTTTACAGGGGCAGATACGCAGTATTTT
D gene: TRBD2; J gene: TRBJ2-7; clone size: few; V gene: TRBV6-6; CDR3 length: 15; CDR3 protein: CASSFSGLGATEQYF; CDR3 DNA: TGTGCCAGCAGTTTTTCGGGACTAGGGGCGACCGAGCAGTACTTC
D gene: .; J gene: TRBJ1-1; clone size: .; V gene: TRBV19; CDR3 length: 14; CDR3 protein: CASSIDRVGTEAFF; CDR3 DNA: TGTGCCAGTAGTATAGATCGGGTTGGCACTGAAGCTTTCTTT
D gene: .; J gene: TRBJ1-1; clone size: .; V gene: TRBV5-1; CDR3 length: 15; CDR3 protein: CASSDEALGRAEAFF; CDR3 DNA: TGCGCCAGCAGCGACGAAGCGTTGGGGAGGGCTGAAGCTTTCTTT
D gene: .; J gene: TRBJ2-7; clone size: .; V gene: TRBV10-2; CDR3 length: 17; CDR3 protein: CASSEIRGGTVTYEQYF; CDR3 DNA: TGCGCCAGCAGTGAGATTAGGGGCGGGACAGTCACCTACGAGCAGTACTTC
D gene: .; J gene: TRBJ2-7; clone size: few; V gene: TRBV19; CDR3 length: 15; CDR3 protein: CASSMGDGSSYEQYF; CDR3 DNA: TGTGCCAGTAGTATGGGGGACGGGAGCTCCTACGAGCAGTACTTC
D gene: .; J gene: TRBJ2-4; clone size: .; V gene: TRBV9; CDR3 length: 16; CDR3 protein: CASSAPTGLAKNIQYF; CDR3 DNA: TGTGCCAGCAGCGCACCCACAGGGCTGGCCAAAAACATTCAGTACTTC
D gene: TRBD1; J gene: TRBJ1-2; clone size: .; V gene: TRBV7-9; CDR3 length: 14; CDR3 protein: CASSLLQGALGYTF; CDR3 DNA: TGTGCCAGCAGCTTACTCCAGGGGGCTCTTGGCTACACCTTC
D gene: TRBD1; J gene: TRBJ2-6; clone size: .; V gene: TRBV19; CDR3 length: 16; CDR3 protein: CASSKRTGAGANVLTF; CDR3 DNA: TGTGCCAGTAGTAAACGGACAGGGGCTGGGGCCAACGTCCTGACTTTC
D gene: .; J gene: TRBJ1-1; clone size: few; V gene: TRBV6-1; CDR3 length: 12; CDR3 protein: CAGLTGNTEAFF; CDR3 DNA: TGTGCCGGACTGACAGGGAACACTGAAGCTTTCTTT
D gene: TRBD1; J gene: TRBJ2-7; clone size: .; V gene: TRBV4-1; CDR3 length: 17; CDR3 protein: CASSQERTGDGAYEQYF; CDR3 DNA: TGCGCCAGCAGCCAAGAAAGGACAGGGGATGGGGCCTACGAGCAGTACTTC
D gene: .; J gene: TRBJ1-2; clone size: .; V gene: TRBV28; CDR3 length: 15; CDR3 protein: CASALSDLSNYGYTF; CDR3 DNA: TGTGCCAGCGCCCTGTCGGACTTGTCTAACTATGGCTACACCTTC
D gene: .; J gene: TRBJ1-6; clone size: .; V gene: TRBV5-5; CDR3 length: 15; CDR3 protein: CASSPEEAGASPLHF; CDR3 DNA: TGTGCCAGCAGCCCAGAGGAGGCAGGGGCTTCACCCCTCCACTTT
D gene: TRBD2; J gene: TRBJ2-1; clone size: .; V gene: TRBV5-1; CDR3 length: 18; CDR3 protein: CASRTGLAGGTAYNEQFF; CDR3 DNA: TGCGCCAGCAGAACGGGACTAGCGGGAGGCACAGCCTACAATGAGCAGTTCTTC
D gene: .; J gene: TRBJ2-5; clone size: .; V gene: TRBV20-1; CDR3 length: 11; CDR3 protein: CSAYRVETQYF; CDR3 DNA: TGCAGTGCCTACAGGGTTGAGACCCAGTACTTC
D gene: .; J gene: TRBJ1-4; clone size: .; V gene: TRBV4-2; CDR3 length: 17; CDR3 protein: CASSQDPRGGAGEKLFF; CDR3 DNA: TGTGCCAGCAGCCAAGATCCCCGTGGGGGCGCTGGTGAAAAACTGTTTTTT
D gene: TRBD2; J gene: TRBJ2-7; clone size: .; V gene: TRBV19; CDR3 length: 16; CDR3 protein: CASSISAGGGRSEQYF; CDR3 DNA: TGTGCCAGTAGTATTTCGGCCGGCGGGGGGAGGTCCGAGCAGTACTTC
D gene: TRBD1; J gene: TRBJ1-6; clone size: .; V gene: TRBV10-3; CDR3 length: 15; CDR3 protein: CASSDPGTGYSPLHF; CDR3 DNA: TGTGCCAGCAGTGACCCCGGGACAGGATATTCACCCCTCCACTTT
D gene: .; J gene: TRBJ1-2; clone size: .; V gene: TRBV6-5; CDR3 length: 13; CDR3 protein: CASTAGHNYGYTF; CDR3 DNA: TGTGCCAGCACGGCAGGTCATAACTATGGCTACACCTTC
D gene: TRBD2; J gene: TRBJ2-1; clone size: .; V gene: TRBV2; CDR3 length: 15; CDR3 protein: CASSVAGGPSNEQFF; CDR3 DNA: TGTGCCAGCAGTGTGGCGGGGGGGCCGAGCAATGAGCAGTTCTTC
D gene: TRBD1; J gene: TRBJ1-1; clone size: .; V gene: TRBV5-3; CDR3 length: 18; CDR3 protein: CARSLAENRGPRNTEAFF; CDR3 DNA: TGTGCCAGAAGCTTGGCCGAAAACAGGGGGCCCAGGAACACTGAAGCTTTCTTT
D gene: .; J gene: TRBJ1-5; clone size: .; V gene: TRBV4-1; CDR3 length: 16; CDR3 protein: CASSPGLGGTHQPQHF; CDR3 DNA: TGCGCCAGCAGCCCCGGACTCGGGGGGACGCATCAGCCCCAGCATTTT
D gene: .; J gene: TRBJ1-1; clone size: .; V gene: TRBV7-3; CDR3 length: 13; CDR3 protein: CASSLKGDAEAFF; CDR3 DNA: TGTGCCAGCAGCTTAAAGGGGGACGCTGAAGCTTTCTTT
D gene: TRBD1; J gene: TRBJ2-5; clone size: few; V gene: TRBV4-1; CDR3 length: 14; CDR3 protein: CASSHTGTEETQYF; CDR3 DNA: TGCGCCAGCAGCCATACCGGGACAGAAGAGACCCAGTACTTC
D gene: .; J gene: TRBJ2-7; clone size: .; V gene: TRBV15; CDR3 length: 13; CDR3 protein: CATSRKGAGEQYF; CDR3 DNA: TGTGCCACCAGCAGAAAGGGGGCGGGAGAGCAGTACTTC
D gene: .; J gene: TRBJ2-1; clone size: .; V gene: TRBV9; CDR3 length: 19; CDR3 protein: CASSVNPKLSPQEYNEQFF; CDR3 DNA: TGTGCCAGCAGCGTTAACCCAAAACTGTCACCTCAAGAATACAATGAGCAGTTCTTC
D gene: .; J gene: TRBJ2-5; clone size: .; V gene: TRBV28; CDR3 length: 19; CDR3 protein: CASSLRPRASATEQETQYF; CDR3 DNA: TGTGCCAGCAGTTTAAGGCCGAGAGCCAGCGCGACGGAGCAAGAGACCCAGTACTTC
D gene: .; J gene: TRBJ1-1; clone size: .; V gene: TRBV4-1; CDR3 length: 16; CDR3 protein: CASSQEWGVGNTEAFF; CDR3 DNA: TGCGCCAGCAGCCAAGAATGGGGGGTCGGGAACACTGAAGCTTTCTTT
D gene: .; J gene: TRBJ1-1; clone size: .; V gene: TRBV7-9; CDR3 length: 17; CDR3 protein: CASSFELGTWENTEAFF; CDR3 DNA: TGTGCCAGCAGCTTTGAATTAGGGACATGGGAGAACACTGAAGCTTTCTTT
D gene: TRBD2; J gene: TRBJ2-3; clone size: .; V gene: TRBV9; CDR3 length: 18; CDR3 protein: CASSQIAGGSVETDTQYF; CDR3 DNA: TGTGCCAGCAGCCAAATAGCGGGGGGGAGCGTAGAGACAGATACGCAGTATTTT
D gene: TRBD1; J gene: TRBJ1-1; clone size: .; V gene: TRBV2; CDR3 length: 14; CDR3 protein: CASRRQGGDTEAFF; CDR3 DNA: TGTGCCAGCAGACGACAGGGGGGCGACACTGAAGCTTTCTTT
D gene: .; J gene: TRBJ1-1; clone size: .; V gene: TRBV7-2; CDR3 length: 15; CDR3 protein: CASSFGSLMNTEAFF; CDR3 DNA: TGTGCCAGCAGCTTCGGGAGTCTCATGAACACTGAAGCTTTCTTT
D gene: .; J gene: TRBJ2-1; clone size: .; V gene: TRBV5-4; CDR3 length: 12; CDR3 protein: CASITAYNEQFF; CDR3 DNA: TGTGCCAGCATAACAGCCTACAATGAGCAGTTCTTC
D gene: .; J gene: TRBJ1-1; clone size: .; V gene: TRBV12-5; CDR3 length: 14; CDR3 protein: CASGPSQGRTEAFF; CDR3 DNA: TGTGCTAGTGGTCCTTCCCAGGGGCGGACTGAAGCTTTCTTT
D gene: TRBD1; J gene: TRBJ2-1; clone size: .; V gene: TRBV9; CDR3 length: 17; CDR3 protein: CASSPRTGVGGYNEQFF; CDR3 DNA: TGTGCCAGCAGTCCCCGGACAGGGGTAGGGGGGTATAATGAGCAGTTCTTC
D gene: TRBD2; J gene: TRBJ2-1; clone size: .; V gene: TRBV7-2; CDR3 length: 13; CDR3 protein: CASRWAGGYEQFF; CDR3 DNA: TGTGCCAGTCGCTGGGCGGGAGGCTATGAGCAGTTCTTC
D gene: TRBD1; J gene: TRBJ1-5; clone size: .; V gene: TRBV19; CDR3 length: 15; CDR3 protein: CATNRGQGKSQPQHF; CDR3 DNA: TGTGCCACCAATCGGGGACAGGGAAAGAGTCAGCCCCAGCATTTT
D gene: TRBD2; J gene: TRBJ2-7; clone size: .; V gene: TRBV5-1; CDR3 length: 17; CDR3 protein: CASSLDLAGVIIDEQYF; CDR3 DNA: TGCGCCAGCAGCTTGGACCTAGCGGGAGTTATAATTGACGAGCAGTACTTC
D gene: TRBD1; J gene: TRBJ1-1; clone size: .; V gene: TRBV28; CDR3 length: 16; CDR3 protein: CASIGQGAVPFPEAFF; CDR3 DNA: TGTGCCAGCATTGGACAGGGGGCCGTTCCTTTTCCTGAGGCTTTCTTT
D gene: .; J gene: TRBJ1-4; clone size: few; V gene: TRBV7-9; CDR3 length: 15; CDR3 protein: CASSLGEGTNEKLFF; CDR3 DNA: TGTGCCAGCAGCCTAGGGGAGGGGACTAATGAAAAACTGTTTTTT
D gene: .; J gene: TRBJ2-1; clone size: .; V gene: TRBV5-6; CDR3 length: 16; CDR3 protein: CASSFSWRPTYNEQFF; CDR3 DNA: TGTGCCAGCAGCTTTTCTTGGCGGCCGACCTACAATGAGCAGTTCTTC
D gene: .; J gene: TRBJ1-1; clone size: .; V gene: TRBV19; CDR3 length: 13; CDR3 protein: CASSIGGLTEAFF; CDR3 DNA: TGTGCCAGTAGTATAGGTGGCCTCACTGAAGCTTTCTTT